The 21 T cell receptor beta chains given below trace back to one sample, sequenced in a study of T cell responses to AZD1222 COVID-19 vaccine. TCRdb keeps only in-frame clones here, not all; method: immunoSEQ multiplex PCR. Of more than 60,000 clones in the sample, 84% were seen once. The sample was peripheral blood, taken on day 0 of AZD1222 vaccination. These receptors were obtained from an adult in good health.

V gene TRBV6-5 combines with J gene TRBJ1-1, with D unclear. The V and J ends lost 2 bases and 3 bases respectively, with 7 bases between them. The length of the CDR3 is 13 residues. Germline CDR1 MNHEY, CDR2 SVGAGI. CDR3 sequence (DNA): TGTGCCAGCAGTTACGATCCGTACACTGAAGCTTTCTTT. It codes for CASSYDPYTEAFF.

CDR3 amino acids: CASSPLRQREGPYNEQFF. The CDR3, as DNA: TGTGCCAGCAGCCCACTTCGCCAGCGGGAGGGCCCCTACAATGAGCAGTTCTTC. The chain is built from TRBV7-8 and TRBJ2-1; 10 bases line up with TRBD2. This CDR3 has 18 amino acids. V was pared by 5 bases and J by 2 bases, with 12 bases of the junction left unmatched. In germline, CDR1 is SGHVS, CDR2 FQNEAQ. The full variable domain, rest sourced from reference TRBV7-8 and TRBJ2-1, is GAGVSQSPRYKVAKRGQDVALRCDPISGHVSLFWYQQALGQGPEFLTYFQNEAQLDKSGLPSDRFFAERPEGSVSTLKIQRTQQEDSAVYLCASSPLRQREGPYNEQFFGPGTRLTVL.

The chain is built from TRBV5-4 and TRBJ2-5; D is undetermined. The germline V gene has CDR1 SGHNT and CDR2 YYREEE (reference sequence). The germline V and J ends were trimmed by 1 base and 1 base, with 11 bases remaining between them. The CDR3 consists of 15 residues. The CDR3 spells CASSLRFGSQETQYF. CDR3 nucleotides: TGTGCCAGCAGCTTGAGGTTCGGGTCCCAAGAGACCCAGTACTTC.

The rearrangement links TRBV6-2 or TRBV6-3 to TRBJ1-5; 9 positions agree with TRBD1. Germline lookup yields CDR1 MNHEY and CDR2 SVGEGT. Trimming cost V 1 base and J 3 bases; bases outside gene matches: 7. There are 17 residues in the CDR3. CDR3 residues: CASSYWGQGGFNQPQHF. The CDR3 DNA sequence: TGTGCCAGCAGTTACTGGGGACAGGGCGGGTTCAATCAGCCCCAGCATTTT.

This clone was observed once. This chain connects TRBV28 to TRBJ1-4, with D perhaps TRBD1 (5 bases). Germline values: CDR1 MDHEN, CDR2 SYDVKM. V shed 8 bases and J shed 6 bases, with 10 bases lying between them. This CDR3 is 12 amino acids long. The CDR3: CASQQVDEKLFF. CDR3 coding DNA: TGTGCCAGCCAACAGGTCGATGAAAAACTGTTTTTT.

The chain links TRBV6-4 to TRBJ2-2, with TRBD2 as a possible D gene (6 bases). Germline V gives CDR1 MRHNA, CDR2 SNTAGT. This CDR3 has 16 amino acids. V lost 8 bases and J lost 3, with 19 bases in between. The CDR3 coding sequence is TGTGCCAGCGTGATCAAGGGTCGGGGGTACACCGGGGAGCTGTTTTTT. The encoded protein is CASVIKGRGYTGELFF.

CDR3 amino acids: CSVYPFPTGQETQYF. The CDR3 bases are TGCAGCGTTTACCCATTCCCGACAGGGCAAGAGACCCAGTACTTC. The chain employs TRBV29-1 and TRBJ2-5; 7 nucleotides align to TRBD1. The CDR3 consists of 15 residues. Germline-derived CDR1 and CDR2 are SQVTM and ANQGSEA. With 5 bases clipped from V and 2 bases from J, the junction kept 11 bases outside the gene matches.

The chain uses TRBV14 and TRBJ2-2; D is uncertain. V gave up 0 bases and J gave up 6 bases, with 5 bases separating them. The CDR3 length is 13 residues. CDR1 and CDR2 from the germline V gene are SGHDN and FVKESK. CDR3 loop: CASSQDIAGELFF. Here the CDR3 DNA reads TGTGCCAGCAGCCAAGATATCGCCGGGGAGCTGTTTTTT.

The chain combines TRBV5-8 with TRBJ2-2, with TRBD2 matching over 13 bases. Germline V gives CDR1 SGHTS, CDR2 YDEGEE. V was pared by 4 bases and J by 4 bases, with 10 bases of the junction left unmatched. The CDR3 length is 18 residues. DNA of the CDR3: TGTGCCAGCAGCGGCCGGACTAGCGGGAGTGGGAGCACCGGGGAGCTGTTTTTT. This codes for CASSGRTSGSGSTGELFF.

The chain is built from TRBV5-1 and TRBJ2-5; the match to TRBD1 covers 8 bases. Trimming at V came to 4 bases and at J to 4 bases, leaving 6 bases not matched to a gene. The CDR3 sequence is 14 residues long. Germline-derived CDR1 and CDR2 are SGHRS and YFSETQ. The CDR3 spells CASSLDRGRETQYF. For the CDR3, the DNA is TGCGCCAGCAGCCTCGACAGGGGTAGAGAGACCCAGTACTTC. The variable domain in full, completed from reference TRBV5-1 and TRBJ2-5, reads KAGVTQTPRYLIKTRGQQVTLSCSPISGHRSVSWYQQTPGQGLQFLFEYFSETQRNKGNFPGRFSGRQFSNSRSEMNVSTLELGDSALYLCASSLDRGRETQYFGPGTRLLVL.

This chain connects TRBV7-6 to TRBJ1-4; D unclear. The length of the CDR3 is 14 residues. V lost 5 bases to trimming and J lost 3 bases, with 10 bases between them. The germline CDR1 and CDR2 sequences are SGHVS and FNYEAQ. In nucleotides, the CDR3 is TGTGCCAGCAGCCAAGGTGGGGCTAATGAAAAACTGTTTTTT. This translates into CASSQGGANEKLFF.

The chain employs TRBV5-3 and TRBJ1-2, with a weak D call TRBD1 (5 bases). TRBV5-3 is an ORF, with its function uncertain. CDR3 length equals 14 residues. V dropped 1 base and J dropped 4 bases, with 11 bases sitting between them. The CDR3 DNA follows: TGTGCCAGAAGCTTGTCAGGGCCGAGCTATGGCTACACCTTC. As protein: CARSLSGPSYGYTF.

This rearrangement joins TRBV6-2 or TRBV6-3 to TRBJ1-1; 9 bases fit TRBD1. J gave up 4 bases and V 2 bases, and 5 bases lay outside the gene matches. Germline V gene lookup returns CDR1 MNHEY and CDR2 SVGEGT. The CDR3 runs 15 residues. CDR3 protein: CASSYRTGVLTEAFF. The DNA of the CDR3 is TGTGCCAGCAGTTACCGGACAGGGGTTCTCACTGAAGCTTTCTTT.

The chain has TRBV11-2 and TRBJ2-1; 13 bases match TRBD2. CDR1 SGHAT and CDR2 FQNNGV come from the germline V gene. V trimming: 6 bases; J trimming: 9 bases; junction bases outside the gene matches: 5. The length of the CDR3 is 14 residues. The chain's CDR3 is CASRGLAGNGEQFF. CDR3 nucleotides: TGTGCCAGCAGGGGACTAGCGGGAAACGGTGAGCAGTTCTTC.

V is TRBV27 and J is TRBJ2-7, with D unclear. Per the germline V gene, CDR1 is MNHEY and CDR2 is SMNVEV (reference sequence). The V end lost 4 bases, the J end lost 4 bases, and 17 bases lay between the germline ends. CDR3 length: 15 residues. CDR3 sequence reads: CASSSQAGAFYEQYF. The CDR3 nucleotides read TGTGCCAGCAGTTCCCAAGCAGGCGCCTTTTACGAGCAGTACTTC.

The gene calls are TRBV6-2 or TRBV6-3 and TRBJ1-2, with TRBD1 matching 9 bases. The CDR3 is made up of 14 amino acids. J gave up 3 bases and V 4 bases, and 3 bases lay outside the gene matches. Germline CDR1 MNHEY, CDR2 SVGEGT. The DNA of the CDR3 is TGTGCCAGCAGTTTTGGACAGGGGTACTATGGCTACACCTTC. It encodes CASSFGQGYYGYTF.

The chain links TRBV7-3 to TRBJ1-2; 7 nucleotides agree with TRBD1. CDR1 and CDR2 (germline): SGHTA, FQGTGA. The CDR3 is made up of 13 amino acids. The V gene end was trimmed by 2 bases and the J gene end by 6 bases; junction bases not matched to a gene: 3. The CDR3 is CASSLRQGDGYTF. The CDR3 DNA reads as TGTGCCAGCAGCTTACGGCAGGGGGATGGCTACACCTTC.

V and J are TRBV28 and TRBJ1-6; 7 bases map to TRBD1. The CDR3 spans 13 residues. Germline V gene data show CDR1 as MDHEN and CDR2 as SYDVKM. The trim removed 7 bases at V and 18 bases at J, leaving 15 bases unmatched. The CDR3 is CASNVNTKGAPHF. The CDR3 region has the DNA TGTGCCAGCAACGTTAATACCAAGGGGGCGCCCCACTTT.

V and J are TRBV15 and TRBJ1-5; D is unresolved. This CDR3 comprises 13 residues. Germline V lookup: CDR1 LNHNV, CDR2 YYDKDF (reference sequence). Trimming took 7 bases from V and 5 from J, leaving 12 bases between them. The CDR3 loop is CATTGRYDQPQHF. The CDR3 DNA reads as TGTGCCACCACTGGCAGGTATGATCAGCCCCAGCATTTT.

Here the CDR3 DNA reads TGCGCCAGCAGACCATCAAACACTGAAGCTTTCTTT. The encoded protein is CASRPSNTEAFF. The gene calls are TRBV5-1 and TRBJ1-1; D gene unclear. This CDR3 is built from 12 residues. The germline CDR1 and CDR2 sequences are SGHRS and YFSETQ. V was cut by 5 bases and J by 2 bases, with 7 bases left in between.

This chain joins TRBV6-5 and TRBJ2-2; 10 nucleotides match TRBD1. The CDR3 extends over 15 amino acids. After removal of 6 bases from V and 5 bases from J, the junction contained 6 bases not matched to a gene. Germline CDR1 MNHEY, CDR2 SVGAGI. The CDR3 is CASSPGTGETGELFF. The DNA of the CDR3 is TGTGCCAGCAGCCCCGGGACAGGGGAAACCGGGGAGCTGTTTTTT.